The 9 T cell receptor beta chains given below trace back to one sample, sequenced in a study of cytomegalovirus exposure and HLA in healthy donors. Only in-frame clones appear in the TCRdb table, and some are missing; sequencing was by immunoSEQ multiplex PCR. Here the sample spans tens of thousands of clones, roughly 96% being singletons. Sample: PBMCs. The receptors shown here come from a man younger than 35 in good health and CMV-seronegative.

This chain links TRBV5-1 with TRBJ1-2, with D possibly being TRBD1 (6 bases). The CDR3 consists of 17 residues. Per germline, CDR1 SGHRS and CDR2 YFSETQ. V gave up 4 bases and J gave up 5 bases, with 24 bases separating them. CDR3 sequence: CASSLSRGAKGNYGYTF. CDR3 nucleotide sequence: TGCGCCAGCAGCCTCTCTCGGGGGGCAAAGGGGAATTATGGCTACACCTTC.

The J gene is TRBJ1-3, the V gene TRBV4-1; D is unresolved. V was trimmed by 0 bases and J by 2 bases, leaving 11 bases between them. Germline-derived CDR1 and CDR2 are MGHRA and YSYEKL. This CDR3 contains 16 residues. CDR3 protein: CASSQEWEGTGNTIYF. The CDR3 DNA sequence: TGCGCCAGCAGCCAAGAGTGGGAGGGTACTGGAAACACCATATATTTT.

This chain joins TRBV11-2 and TRBJ1-2; D not resolved. CDR3 length equals 11 residues. V shed 3 bases and J shed 8 bases, with 7 bases lying between them. CDR1 and CDR2 (germline): SGHAT, FQNNGV. This chain's CDR3 is CASSLRGGYTF. The CDR3 bases are TGTGCCAGCAGCTTGAGAGGCGGCTACACCTTC.

The rearrangement joins TRBV5-1 to TRBJ2-7; D is uncertain. From germline, CDR1 is SGHRS and CDR2 YFSETQ. The CDR3 covers 13 residues. Trimming took 0 bases from V and 1 from J, leaving 5 bases between them. CDR3 coding DNA: TGCGCCAGCAGCTTGGACACGTCCTACGAGCAGTACTTC. Encoded protein: CASSLDTSYEQYF.

V is TRBV6-5 and J is TRBJ2-5; D unresolved. Germline V gene sequence: CDR1 MNHEY, CDR2 SVGAGI. CDR3 length: 13 amino acids. Deletions cut 2 bases from V and 4 bases from J, with 8 bases between. CDR3 amino acids: CASSYAGRETQYF. CDR3 bases: TGTGCCAGCAGTTACGCAGGCAGAGAGACCCAGTACTTC.

This clone came up once. The chain couples TRBV4-1 to TRBJ1-1; tentative D call: TRBD1 (5 bases). CDR3 length: 15 amino acids. Trimming cost V 1 base and J 1 base, with 10 bases left between them. In germline, CDR1 is MGHRA, CDR2 YSYEKL. The CDR3 nucleotides read TGCGCCAGCAGCCAAGTCAGGACACAGAACACTGAAGCTTTCTTT. It codes for CASSQVRTQNTEAFF.

The gene calls are TRBV10-1 and TRBJ1-5; 12 bases fit TRBD1. Germline V lookup: CDR1 WNHNN, CDR2 SYGVQD (reference sequence). Trimming removed 0 bases from V and 7 bases from J; junction bases left unmatched: 7. This CDR3 contains 17 residues. CDR3 in amino acids: CASSESTGQGAGQPQHF. The CDR3 nucleotides read TGCGCCAGCAGTGAGTCGACGGGACAGGGGGCTGGACAGCCCCAGCATTTT.

V usage is TRBV12-5 and J usage is TRBJ2-1; 10 bases line up with TRBD1. Per the germline V gene, CDR1 is LGHNT and CDR2 is FRNRAP. The CDR3 totals 18 residues. V was pared by 2 bases and J by 4 bases, with 11 bases of the junction left unmatched. CDR3 nucleotides: TGTGCTAGTGGTTTGCCTCCCTCCGACAGGGGGCCTTACAATGAGCAGTTCTTC. It yields the protein CASGLPPSDRGPYNEQFF.

This clone was detected a few times. J is TRBJ1-4 and V is TRBV4-1; a possible D gene is TRBD1 (5 bases). V was trimmed by 4 bases and J by 3 bases, leaving 9 bases between them. This CDR3 region has 14 residues. In germline, CDR1 is MGHRA, CDR2 YSYEKL. CDR3 loop: CASSRQGSNEKLFF. DNA for the CDR3: TGCGCCAGCAGCCGGCAGGGATCTAATGAAAAACTGTTTTTT.